Below, 11 T cell receptor beta chains from the same sample are listed, as sequenced in a study of cytomegalovirus exposure and HLA in healthy donors. 60 Vbeta and 13 Jbeta primers were used in PCR. The protocol was immunoSEQ multiplex PCR, while the TCRdb copy is restricted to in-frame clones and leaves out a portion. The sample has 160,000 or so clones; 79% are singletons. The sequencing input was PBMCs. All receptors derive from a woman aged 40 to 50 in good health and CMV-seronegative.

The chain recombines TRBV5-1 with TRBJ2-1; the match to TRBD1 covers 7 bases. Germline V gene data show CDR1 as SGHRS and CDR2 as YFSETQ. The CDR3 is 15 residues long. With 4 bases clipped from V and 5 bases from J, the junction kept 9 bases outside the gene matches. The CDR3 sequence is CASSRSGTDNNEQFF. The CDR3, as DNA: TGCGCCAGCAGCCGCTCCGGGACAGACAACAATGAGCAGTTCTTC.

The J gene is TRBJ2-7, the V gene TRBV30; D unclear. CDR3 length equals 11 residues. Germline V lookup: CDR1 GTSNPN, CDR2 SVGIG (reference sequence). V was pared by 2 bases and J by 5 bases, with 7 bases between. CDR3: CAWSQSDEQYF. The CDR3 DNA reads as TGTGCCTGGAGTCAGAGCGACGAGCAGTACTTC.

The V call is TRBV7-6, the J call TRBJ2-1; 15 nucleotides match TRBD2. The CDR3 runs 17 residues. The germline V gene encodes CDR1 SGHVS and CDR2 FNYEAQ. V lost 5 bases and J lost 6; bases outside the gene matches: 8. The CDR3: CASSPGLAGGPGNEQFF. CDR3 in DNA: TGTGCCAGCAGCCCGGGACTAGCGGGAGGTCCAGGCAATGAGCAGTTCTTC.

This clone was counted once. The chain recombines TRBV28 with TRBJ2-4; 7 nucleotides align to TRBD1. Per the germline V gene, CDR1 is MDHEN and CDR2 is SYDVKM. The CDR3 totals 13 residues. J gave up 6 bases and V 9 bases, and 8 bases lay outside the gene matches. In nucleotides, the CDR3 is TGTGCCAGTGAACAGGGGCTCCGAAACATTCAGTACTTC. It encodes CASEQGLRNIQYF.

This chain uses TRBV5-1 with TRBJ1-1; the match to TRBD1 covers 8 bases. Germline lookup yields CDR1 SGHRS and CDR2 YFSETQ. V lost 1 base, J lost 5 bases, and 4 bases stayed unmatched. This CDR3 has 14 amino acids. CDR3 bases: TGCGCCAGCAGCTTGACAGGGGGTTTGACTGAAGCTTTCTTT. Translation: CASSLTGGLTEAFF.

The DNA for the CDR3 is TGTGCCAGCAGGCCAGGGGCCTCTGGAAACACCATATATTTT. Translating it yields CASRPGASGNTIYF. This chain uses TRBV28 with TRBJ1-3, with D tentatively TRBD1 (6 bases). V was shortened by 6 bases and J by 0 bases, with 9 bases between the two germline ends. The CDR3 contains 14 residues. The germline gives CDR1 MDHEN, CDR2 SYDVKM.

V is TRBV10-2 and J is TRBJ1-2; possibly TRBD1 for D (5 bases). The V gene's germline CDR1 is WSHSY and CDR2 SAAADI. V dropped 2 bases and J dropped 4 bases, with 14 bases sitting between them. The CDR3 is made up of 15 amino acids. CDR3 residues: CASSEPQGRGYGYTF. The CDR3 nucleotides read TGCGCCAGCAGTGAGCCCCAGGGAAGGGGCTATGGCTACACCTTC.

This clone was picked up one time. The chain employs TRBV19 and TRBJ1-5; 10 bases are a match to TRBD1. The CDR3 has 14 amino acids. V dropped 5 bases and J dropped 5; count of bases not matched to a gene: 3. Germline-derived CDR1 and CDR2 are LNHDA and SQIVND (reference sequence). CDR3 in DNA: TGTGCCAGTAGTCCGGGGACAGGGGATCAGCCCCAGCATTTT. Residues: CASSPGTGDQPQHF.

The J gene is TRBJ1-5, the V gene TRBV27; TRBD1 might be the D (5 bases). The germline V gene encodes CDR1 MNHEY and CDR2 SMNVEV (reference sequence). Trimming took off 3 bases at V and 4 bases at J, with 10 bases between the two ends. The CDR3 extends over 14 amino acids. CDR3 amino acids: CASSFGQGNQPQHF. The CDR3, as DNA: TGTGCCAGCAGTTTTGGGCAGGGTAATCAGCCCCAGCATTTT.

This chain links TRBV4-1 with TRBJ2-3; 8 nucleotides line up with TRBD2. Per germline, CDR1 MGHRA and CDR2 YSYEKL. J gave up 0 bases and V 4 bases, and 6 bases lay outside the gene matches. The CDR3 contains 16 residues. CDR3 nucleotides: TGCGCCAGCAGCCCTACCCGCGGGGGGAGCACAGATACGCAGTATTTT. It codes for CASSPTRGGSTDTQYF.

This chain joins TRBV5-6 and TRBJ2-5, with D possibly matching TRBD1 (5 bases). V lost 0 bases and J 3 bases, leaving 15 bases between the germline ends. CDR3 length: 16 residues. CDR1 and CDR2 (germline): SGHDT, YYEEEE. CDR3 sequence reads: CASSLAPGFEEETQYF. DNA for the CDR3: TGTGCCAGCAGCTTGGCACCAGGGTTCGAGGAAGAGACCCAGTACTTC.